The rows below give T cell receptor beta chains drawn from one sample of a study of vaccination effects on CD4 cells after COVID-19. Profiling relied on immunoSEQ multiplex PCR, and the TCRdb table lists in-frame clones only, not all of them. Among about 57,000 clones, about four fifths were seen once, and the ten largest hold about 4.5%. No antigen has been assigned to these receptors. Sequenced material: CD4+ T cells from PBMCs cultured without peptide, taken after COVID-19 vaccination. The receptors derive from a human donor who received a COVID-19 vaccine. CDR3s include the opening cysteine and the closing phenylalanine or tryptophan. A D gene is named only where the DNA matches it firmly. Expanded clones are given a class, and other clones once, few, many or no size at all.

cdr3_aa	cdr3_nt	clone_size	d_call	v_call	j_call
CATSDSSGFSYEQYF	TGTGCCACCAGTGATTCTAGCGGATTTTCCTACGAGCAGTACTTC	once	TRBD2	TRBV24-1	TRBJ2-7
CASSPEATNTIYF	TGTGCCAGCAGCCCCGAGGCCACAAACACCATATATTTT	few	-	TRBV7-2	TRBJ1-3
CASSLGRGSWRYTF	TGTGCCAGCAGTTTGGGCAGGGGGAGTTGGCGCTACACCTTC	-	TRBD1	TRBV28	TRBJ1-2
CASTPSGRPETQYF	TGTGCCAGCACCCCTAGCGGGAGGCCGGAGACCCAGTACTTC	-	TRBD2	TRBV9	TRBJ2-5
CAWSSSPTVQPQHF	TGTGCCTGGAGTAGTTCTCCTACGGTCCAGCCCCAGCATTTT	-	-	TRBV30	TRBJ1-5
CASSPPVRETQYF	TGTGCCAGCTCACCACCGGTGAGGGAGACCCAGTACTTC	-	-	TRBV18	TRBJ2-5
CASSPLTGRGEKLFF	TGTGCCAGCAGTCCATTGACAGGGCGGGGGGAAAAACTGTTTTTT	-	TRBD1	TRBV28	TRBJ1-4
CASSQGTGALADSPLHF	TGTGCCAGCAGCCAAGGGACAGGCGCCCTGGCAGATTCACCCCTCCACTTT	-	TRBD1	TRBV3-1/TRBV3-2	TRBJ1-6
CASSYVGGGRSEQYF	TGTGCCAGCAGTTACGTAGGCGGGGGCAGGAGCGAGCAGTACTTC	-	-	TRBV6-2/TRBV6-3	TRBJ2-7
CASSESAGGYYEQYF	TGTGCCAGCAGTGAGTCGGCAGGGGGTTACTACGAGCAGTACTTC	-	TRBD1	TRBV25-1	TRBJ2-7